This T cell receptor (beta chain) was identified in a study of blood T cells in healthy people across ages. Overall study: The capture of about one barcoded beta molecule per two T cells was achieved by template switching. The study's findings and limits: Diversity was higher, and naive CD4+ cells more numerous, in long-lived donors than in aged donors.

CDR1 is SGHNT and CDR2 is YYREEE in the germline V gene (reference sequence). The CDR3 is 14 residues long. V was pared by 6 bases and J by 1 base, with 13 bases between. Concerning this clonotype: Antigen: not known.

In terms of origin and age, donors were healthy Caucasian individuals from Russia aged roughly 6 to 100. A sample-barcoded 5' primer and a J-beta primer mix were used in a second PCR of about 6 to 11 cycles. Each CDR3 protein is one row after TCRdb ran MiXCR on the 5' RACE reads. The data hold about 720,000 distinct CDR3 sequences, with 22% observed a single time. This sequence originates from a man between 65 and 85 years old in good health. The sample taken for sequencing was blood. The chain recombines TRBV5-4 with TRBJ2-5; no clear D gene. CDR3 amino acids: CASKFKGFQETQYF. DNA for the CDR3: TGTGCCAGCAAGTTTAAGGGCTTCCAAGAGACCCAGTACTTC.